This entry lists 15 T cell receptor beta chains sequenced from one sample in a study of T cell responses to AZD1222 COVID-19 vaccine. This table comes from immunoSEQ multiplex PCR, and its TCRdb copy is limited to in-frame clones, with some not included. Here the sample spans about 81,000 clones, 90% being singletons. The source was peripheral blood, collected 28 days after the second AZD1222 dose. The source is an adult who received the AZD1222 COVID-19 vaccine.

The chain combines TRBV29-1 with TRBJ2-3; D is possibly TRBD1 or TRBD2 (5 bases each). CDR3 length: 13 amino acids. Trimming left V 4 bases short and J 8 bases short, with 16 bases between. Germline CDR1 SQVTM, CDR2 ANQGSEA. The CDR3 DNA is TGCAGCGTTGTCGAACCCGGGACGACTACGCAGTATTTT. This encodes CSVVEPGTTTQYF.

The chain combines TRBV7-9 with TRBJ2-2; D gene uncertain. The CDR3 is made up of 16 amino acids. With 5 bases removed from V and 0 bases from J, the gap between germline ends came to 13 bases. Germline V CDR1 and CDR2: SEHNR, FQNEAQ (reference sequence). The CDR3 here is CASSPSAFSNTGELFF. The CDR3 DNA is TGTGCCAGCAGCCCGTCAGCGTTTTCGAACACCGGGGAGCTGTTTTTT.

This chain joins TRBV6-5 and TRBJ2-7; D perhaps matches TRBD2 (5 bases). Germline V CDR1 and CDR2: MNHEY, SVGAGI. Trimming shortened V by 6 bases and J by 2 bases, and 8 bases separated the two germline ends. The CDR3 runs 12 residues. CDR3 nucleotide sequence: TGTGCCAGCAGGCGAGGGACCTACGAGCAGTACTTC. Protein sequence: CASRRGTYEQYF.

J is TRBJ2-1 and V is TRBV20-1; D is ambiguous. The germline V gene encodes CDR1 DFQATT and CDR2 SNEGSKA (reference sequence). CDR3 length: 11 amino acids. Trimming stripped 6 bases from V and 6 bases from J, with 9 bases between. The CDR3 DNA follows: TGCAGTGCCATTAGGGTCAATGAGCAGTTCTTC. It encodes CSAIRVNEQFF.

This sequence joins TRBV18 and TRBJ2-7, with D possibly being TRBD2 (6 bases). The V gene lost 2 bases and the J gene lost 8 bases, with 22 bases spanning the gap. Germline V gives CDR1 KGHSH, CDR2 LQKENI. The CDR3 runs to 16 residues. CDR3 sequence reads: CASSPGNGLSGEQQYF. The CDR3 nucleotides read TGTGCCAGCTCACCAGGGAACGGACTCTCGGGGGAGCAGCAGTACTTC. Full variable domain (outside the CDR3, taken from reference TRBV18 and TRBJ2-7): NAGVMQNPRHLVRRRGQEARLRCSPMKGHSHVYWYRQLPEEGLKFMVYLQKENIIDESGMPKERFSAEFPKEGPSILRIQQVVRGDSAAYFCASSPGNGLSGEQQYFGPGTRLTVT.

In DNA form, the CDR3 reads TGTGCCAGCAGAACGGGGTTCGCGAACACCGGGGAGCTGTTTTTT. Translation gives CASRTGFANTGELFF. The gene calls are TRBV6-4 and TRBJ2-2; possibly TRBD2 for D (5 bases). V lost 6 bases, J lost 0 bases, and 11 bases lay in between. Per germline, CDR1 MRHNA and CDR2 SNTAGT. This CDR3 comprises 15 residues.

This CDR3 reads CASSPRLAGAENNEQFF. DNA of the CDR3: TGTGCCAGCTCACCTCGACTAGCGGGGGCCGAGAACAATGAGCAGTTCTTC. The J gene is TRBJ2-1, the V gene TRBV18; 12 nucleotides align to TRBD2. CDR1 is KGHSH, CDR2 LQKENI, per germline. With V trimmed by 3 bases and J by 5 bases, 8 bases remained unmatched. This CDR3 region has 17 residues.

The rearrangement links TRBV7-6 to TRBJ1-5, with 8 bases aligning to TRBD1. V shed 3 bases, J shed 6 bases, and the junction held 7 bases outside the gene matches. The CDR3 totals 15 residues. Germline-derived CDR1 and CDR2 are SGHVS and FNYEAQ. CDR3 protein: CASSLGQERGQPQHF. The CDR3 bases are TGTGCCAGCAGCTTGGGACAGGAACGGGGTCAGCCCCAGCATTTT. The full variable domain, rest sourced from reference TRBV7-6 and TRBJ1-5, is GAGVSQSPRYKVTKRGQDVALRCDPISGHVSLYWYRQALGQGPEFLTYFNYEAQQDKSGLPNDRFSAERPEGSISTLTIQRTEQRDSAMYRCASSLGQERGQPQHFGDGTRLSIL.

The V gene is TRBV6-5, the J gene TRBJ1-1, with D tentatively TRBD1 (5 bases). This CDR3 contains 14 residues. Germline V gives CDR1 MNHEY, CDR2 SVGAGI. The germline V and J ends were trimmed by 6 bases and 5 bases, with 16 bases remaining between them. This CDR3 reads CASSKTRVRTEAFF. The CDR3 coding sequence is TGTGCCAGCAGCAAAACCAGGGTCAGGACTGAAGCTTTCTTT.

V is TRBV27 and J is TRBJ2-3, with TRBD2 matching 9 bases. The V gene end was trimmed by 3 bases and the J gene end by 5 bases; junction bases not matched to a gene: 12. Germline CDR1 is MNHEY and CDR2 is SMNVEV (reference sequence). This CDR3 has 17 amino acids. The CDR3 here is CASSFLGRGGAEDTQYF. CDR3 bases: TGTGCCAGCAGTTTCCTGGGCCGCGGGGGGGCCGAAGATACGCAGTATTTT.

This clone showed up just a few times. The chain has TRBV19 and TRBJ1-4; D may be TRBD1 (6 bases). V was shortened by 6 bases and J by 1 base, with 12 bases between the two germline ends. The CDR3 spans 15 residues. Germline-derived CDR1 and CDR2 are LNHDA and SQIVND (reference sequence). CDR3: CASSRGQLTNEKLFF. The CDR3 DNA sequence: TGTGCCAGTAGCAGGGGCCAGTTAACTAATGAAAAACTGTTTTTT.

The chain combines TRBV7-9 with TRBJ2-3, with a weak D call TRBD2 (6 bases). V was trimmed by 1 base and J by 0 bases, leaving 17 bases between them. The CDR3 length is 18 residues. Germline V gives CDR1 SEHNR, CDR2 FQNEAQ (reference sequence). The CDR3 sequence: CASSLVGRGASSTDTQYF. The CDR3 DNA sequence: TGTGCCAGCAGCTTAGTAGGGCGGGGCGCCTCTAGCACAGATACGCAGTATTTT.

V usage is TRBV5-1 and J usage is TRBJ1-1, with TRBD1 identical over 9 bases. V dropped 5 bases and J dropped 5; count of bases not matched to a gene: 7. The germline V gene encodes CDR1 SGHRS and CDR2 YFSETQ. The CDR3 is 14 residues long. As DNA, the CDR3 is TGCGCCAGCAGGGTCAGACAGGGGGGAACTGAAGCTTTCTTT. It translates to CASRVRQGGTEAFF. The whole variable domain, remainder taken from reference TRBV5-1 and TRBJ1-1, is KAGVTQTPRYLIKTRGQQVTLSCSPISGHRSVSWYQQTPGQGLQFLFEYFSETQRNKGNFPGRFSGRQFSNSRSEMNVSTLELGDSALYLCASRVRQGGTEAFFGQGTRLTVV.

The V and J genes are TRBV5-6 and TRBJ1-4; D remains ambiguous. Between the trimmed V and J ends, which lost 1 base and 5 bases, there was a span of 6 bases. The CDR3 is 13 residues long. Germline CDR1 SGHDT, CDR2 YYEEEE. CDR3 residues: CASSLISNEKLFF. The DNA of the CDR3 is TGTGCCAGCAGCTTGATATCAAATGAAAAACTGTTTTTT. Supplemented by reference TRBV5-6 and TRBJ1-4, the full variable domain reads DAGVTQSPTHLIKTRGQQVTLRCSPKSGHDTVSWYQQALGQGPQFIFQYYEEEERQRGNFPDRFSGHQFPNYSSELNVNALLLGDSALYLCASSLISNEKLFFGSGTQLSVL.

The rearrangement joins TRBV28 to TRBJ1-4; weak D call: TRBD1 (5 bases). CDR3 size: 14 residues. With 2 bases removed from V and 7 bases from J, the gap between germline ends came to 11 bases. The germline CDR1 and CDR2 sequences are MDHEN and SYDVKM. The DNA for the CDR3 is TGTGCCAGCAGTTTAGGGGGGTGGGGTGAAAAACTGTTTTTT. Protein: CASSLGGWGEKLFF.